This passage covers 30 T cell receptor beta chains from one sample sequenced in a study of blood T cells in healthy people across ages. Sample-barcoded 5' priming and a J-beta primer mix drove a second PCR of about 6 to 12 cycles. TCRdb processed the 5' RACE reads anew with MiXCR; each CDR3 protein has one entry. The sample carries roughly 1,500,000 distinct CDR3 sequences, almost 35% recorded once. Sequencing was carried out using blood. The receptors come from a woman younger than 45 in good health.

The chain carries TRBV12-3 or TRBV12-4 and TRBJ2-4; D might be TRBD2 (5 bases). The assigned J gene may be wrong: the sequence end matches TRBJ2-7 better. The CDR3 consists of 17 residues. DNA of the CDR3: TGTGCCAGCAGTTTAGTATGGGAGTGGAAAAGGGACTACGAGCAGTACTTC. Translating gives CASSLVWEWKRDYEQYF.

The CDR3 DNA sequence: TGCGCCAGCAGCCAACATCAGGAGGGTCTTGCCAATGAGCAGTTCTTC. Translating it yields CASSQHQEGLANEQFF. The gene calls are TRBV4-1 and TRBJ2-1; possibly TRBD2 for D (6 bases). Germline lookup yields CDR1 MGHRA and CDR2 YSYEKL. This CDR3 comprises 16 residues. Trimming took off 2 bases at V and 6 bases at J, with 17 bases between the two ends.

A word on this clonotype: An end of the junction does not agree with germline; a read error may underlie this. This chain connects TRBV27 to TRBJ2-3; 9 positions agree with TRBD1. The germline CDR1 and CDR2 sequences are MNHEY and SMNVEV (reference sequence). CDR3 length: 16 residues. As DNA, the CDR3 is TGTACCAGCAGCCCGTTATGGGACAGGGAACCAGATACGCAGTATTTT. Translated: CTSSPLWDREPDTQYF.

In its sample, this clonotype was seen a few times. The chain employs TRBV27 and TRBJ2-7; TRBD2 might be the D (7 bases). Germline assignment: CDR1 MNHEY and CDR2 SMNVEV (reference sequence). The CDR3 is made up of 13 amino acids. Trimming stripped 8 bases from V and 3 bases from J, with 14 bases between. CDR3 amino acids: CASAGRGNYEQYF. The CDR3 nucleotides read TGTGCCAGCGCAGGGAGGGGGAACTACGAGCAGTACTTC.

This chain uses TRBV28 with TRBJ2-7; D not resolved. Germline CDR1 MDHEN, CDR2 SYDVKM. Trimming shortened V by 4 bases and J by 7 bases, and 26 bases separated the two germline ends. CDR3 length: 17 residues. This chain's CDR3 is CASSSRAPSSKAYEQYF. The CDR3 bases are TGTGCCAGCAGTTCTAGGGCCCCCTCCTCGAAAGCGTATGAGCAGTACTTC.

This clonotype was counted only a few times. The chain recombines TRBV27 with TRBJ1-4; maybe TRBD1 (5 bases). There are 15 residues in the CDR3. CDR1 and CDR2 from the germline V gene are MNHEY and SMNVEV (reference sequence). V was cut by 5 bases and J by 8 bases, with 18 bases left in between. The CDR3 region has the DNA TGTGCCAGCAGTGCTAAACTGATCCCAGGGGAAAAACTGTTTTTT. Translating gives CASSAKLIPGEKLFF.

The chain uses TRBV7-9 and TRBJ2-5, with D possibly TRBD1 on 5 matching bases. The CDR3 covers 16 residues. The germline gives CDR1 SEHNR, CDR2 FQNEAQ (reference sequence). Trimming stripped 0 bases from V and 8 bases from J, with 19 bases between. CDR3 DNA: TGTGCCAGCAGCTTAGCCCGGACAAGTTTAAGTGATACCCAGTACTTC. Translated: CASSLARTSLSDTQYF.

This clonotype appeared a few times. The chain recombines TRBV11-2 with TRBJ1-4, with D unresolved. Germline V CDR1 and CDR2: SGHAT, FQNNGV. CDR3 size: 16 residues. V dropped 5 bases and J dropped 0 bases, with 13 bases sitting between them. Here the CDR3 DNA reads TGTGCCAGCAGCCCCCAGACCCCAGCAACTAATGAAAAACTGTTTTTT. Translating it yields CASSPQTPATNEKLFF.

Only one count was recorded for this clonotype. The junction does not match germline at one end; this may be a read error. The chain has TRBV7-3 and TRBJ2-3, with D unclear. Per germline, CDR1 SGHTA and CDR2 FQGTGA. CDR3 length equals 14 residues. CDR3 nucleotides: TGTGCCTGCAGCGTGGACGGAGCCACAGATACGCAGTATTTT. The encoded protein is CACSVDGATDTQYF.

Here the CDR3 reads CAISESGTVYGYTF. DNA for the CDR3: TGTGCCATCAGTGAGTCCGGGACAGTCTATGGCTACACCTTC. The chain combines TRBV10-3 with TRBJ1-2, with 7 bases fitting TRBD1. The V segment lost 0 bases and the J segment 4 bases; nucleotides outside the gene matches: 2. The CDR3 consists of 14 residues. The germline V gene has CDR1 ENHRY and CDR2 SYGVKD.

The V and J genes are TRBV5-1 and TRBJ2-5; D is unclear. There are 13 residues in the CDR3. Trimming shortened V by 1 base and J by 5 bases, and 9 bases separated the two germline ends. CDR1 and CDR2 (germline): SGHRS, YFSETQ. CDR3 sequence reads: CASSLNMRETQYF. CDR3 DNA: TGCGCCAGCAGCTTGAACATGCGGGAGACCCAGTACTTC.

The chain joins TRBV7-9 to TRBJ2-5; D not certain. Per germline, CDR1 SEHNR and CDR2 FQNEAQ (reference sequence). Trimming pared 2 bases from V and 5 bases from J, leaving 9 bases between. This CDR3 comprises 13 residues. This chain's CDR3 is CASSLKPVETQYF. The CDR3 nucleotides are TGTGCCAGCAGCTTAAAGCCAGTCGAGACCCAGTACTTC.

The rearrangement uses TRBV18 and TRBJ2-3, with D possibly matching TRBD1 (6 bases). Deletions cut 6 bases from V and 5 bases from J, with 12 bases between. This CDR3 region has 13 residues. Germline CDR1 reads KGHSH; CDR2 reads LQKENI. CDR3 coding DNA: TGTGCCAGCTCGGACAGTTCAAAAGATACGCAGTATTTT. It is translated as CASSDSSKDTQYF.

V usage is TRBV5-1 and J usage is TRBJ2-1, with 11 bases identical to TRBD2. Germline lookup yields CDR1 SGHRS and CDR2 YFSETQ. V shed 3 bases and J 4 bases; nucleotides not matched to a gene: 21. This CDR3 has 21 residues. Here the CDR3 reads CASSSRQGRYMGLADYNEQFF. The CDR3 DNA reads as TGCGCCAGCAGCTCTCGGCAGGGGCGGTATATGGGACTAGCGGATTACAATGAGCAGTTCTTC.

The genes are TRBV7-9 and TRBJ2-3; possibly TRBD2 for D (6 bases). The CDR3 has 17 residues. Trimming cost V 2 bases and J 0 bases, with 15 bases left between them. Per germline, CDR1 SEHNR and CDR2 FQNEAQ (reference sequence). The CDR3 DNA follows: TGTGCCAGCAGCTTACCAGTATCTAGCGCTAGCACAGATACGCAGTATTTT. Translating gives CASSLPVSSASTDTQYF. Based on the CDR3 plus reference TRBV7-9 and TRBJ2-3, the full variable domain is DTGVSQNPRHKITKRGQNVTFRCDPISEHNRLYWYRQTLGQGPEFLTYFQNEAQLEKSRLLSDRFSAERPKGSFSTLEIQRTEQGDSAMYLCASSLPVSSASTDTQYFGPGTRLTVL.

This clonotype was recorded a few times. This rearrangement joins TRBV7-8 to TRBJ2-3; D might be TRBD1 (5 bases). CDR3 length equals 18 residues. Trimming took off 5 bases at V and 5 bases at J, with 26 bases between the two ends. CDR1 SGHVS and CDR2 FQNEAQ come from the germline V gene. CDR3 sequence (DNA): TGTGCCAGCAGCCCCCACCCGGGTGGGGCCCTGGTCGGAGATACGCAGTATTTT. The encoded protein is CASSPHPGGALVGDTQYF.

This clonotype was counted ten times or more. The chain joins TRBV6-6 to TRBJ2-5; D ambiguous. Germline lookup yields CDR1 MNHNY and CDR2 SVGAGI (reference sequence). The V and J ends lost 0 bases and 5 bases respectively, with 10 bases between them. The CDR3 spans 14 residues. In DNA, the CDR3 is TGTGCCAGCAGTTACTCGGCCCTGCAGGAGACCCAGTACTTC. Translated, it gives CASSYSALQETQYF.

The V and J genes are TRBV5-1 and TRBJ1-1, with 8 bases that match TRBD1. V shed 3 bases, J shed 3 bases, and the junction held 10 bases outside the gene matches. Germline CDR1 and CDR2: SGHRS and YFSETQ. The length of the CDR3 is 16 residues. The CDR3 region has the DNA TGCGCCAGCAGCTCCTACAAAATGACAGGGGACACTGAAGCTTTCTTT. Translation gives CASSSYKMTGDTEAFF.

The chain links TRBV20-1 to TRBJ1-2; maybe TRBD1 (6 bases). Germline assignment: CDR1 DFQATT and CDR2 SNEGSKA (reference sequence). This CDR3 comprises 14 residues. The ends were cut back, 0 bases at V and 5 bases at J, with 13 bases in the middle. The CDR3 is CSARDPTGKYGYTF. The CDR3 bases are TGCAGTGCTAGAGATCCAACAGGGAAATATGGCTACACCTTC.

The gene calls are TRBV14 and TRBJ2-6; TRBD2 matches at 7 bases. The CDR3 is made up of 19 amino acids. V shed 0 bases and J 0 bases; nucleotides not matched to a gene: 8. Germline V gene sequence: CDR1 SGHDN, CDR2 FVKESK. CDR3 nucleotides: TGTGCCAGCAGCCAAGAGCCCCCGGGAGGCCCCTCTGGGGCCAACGTCCTGACTTTC. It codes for CASSQEPPGGPSGANVLTF.

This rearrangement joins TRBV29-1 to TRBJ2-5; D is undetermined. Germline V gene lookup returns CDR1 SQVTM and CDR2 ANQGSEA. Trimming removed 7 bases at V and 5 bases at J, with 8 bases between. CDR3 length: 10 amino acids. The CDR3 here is CSAVQETQYF. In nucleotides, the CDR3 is TGCAGCGCGGTACAGGAGACCCAGTACTTC.

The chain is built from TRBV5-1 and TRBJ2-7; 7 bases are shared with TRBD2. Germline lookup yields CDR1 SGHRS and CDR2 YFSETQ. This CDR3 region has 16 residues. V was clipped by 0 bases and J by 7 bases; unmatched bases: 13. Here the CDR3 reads CASSLGIGLGLGEQYF. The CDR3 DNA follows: TGCGCCAGCAGCTTGGGGATTGGACTAGGCCTTGGGGAGCAGTACTTC.

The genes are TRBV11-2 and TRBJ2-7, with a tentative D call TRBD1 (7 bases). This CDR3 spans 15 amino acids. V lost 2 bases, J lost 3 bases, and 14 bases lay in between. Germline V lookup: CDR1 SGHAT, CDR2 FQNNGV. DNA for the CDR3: TGTGCCAGCAGCTTACCCAGGGGGGCAAACTACGAGCAGTACTTC. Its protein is CASSLPRGANYEQYF.

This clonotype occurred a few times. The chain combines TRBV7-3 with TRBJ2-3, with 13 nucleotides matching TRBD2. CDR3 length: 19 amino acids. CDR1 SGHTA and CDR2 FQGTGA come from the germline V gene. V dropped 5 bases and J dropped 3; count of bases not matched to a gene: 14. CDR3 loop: CASSPAWTSGSGGTDTQYF. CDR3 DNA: TGTGCCAGCAGCCCGGCATGGACTAGCGGGAGTGGTGGGACAGATACGCAGTATTTT.

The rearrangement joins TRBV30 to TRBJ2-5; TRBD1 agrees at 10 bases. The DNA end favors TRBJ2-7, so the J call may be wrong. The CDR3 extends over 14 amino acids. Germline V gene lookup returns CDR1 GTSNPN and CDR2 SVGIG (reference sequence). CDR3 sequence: CAWRSGTGDYEQYF. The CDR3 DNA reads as TGTGCCTGGAGGTCCGGGACAGGGGACTACGAGCAGTACTTC.

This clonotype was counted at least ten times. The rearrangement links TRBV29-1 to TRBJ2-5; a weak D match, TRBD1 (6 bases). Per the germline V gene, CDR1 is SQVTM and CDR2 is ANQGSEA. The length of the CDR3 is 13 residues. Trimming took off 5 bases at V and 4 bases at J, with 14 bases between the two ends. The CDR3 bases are TGCAGCGTTCGACAGGCAGCCTTAGAGACCCAGTACTTC. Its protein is CSVRQAALETQYF.

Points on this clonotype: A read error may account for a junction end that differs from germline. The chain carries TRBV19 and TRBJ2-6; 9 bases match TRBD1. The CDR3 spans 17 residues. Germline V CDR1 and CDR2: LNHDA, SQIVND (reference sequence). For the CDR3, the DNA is TGTGCCAGTAGTCACACAGGGGGCAGGACTGGGGCCAACGTCCCGACTTTC. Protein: CASSHTGGRTGANVPTF.

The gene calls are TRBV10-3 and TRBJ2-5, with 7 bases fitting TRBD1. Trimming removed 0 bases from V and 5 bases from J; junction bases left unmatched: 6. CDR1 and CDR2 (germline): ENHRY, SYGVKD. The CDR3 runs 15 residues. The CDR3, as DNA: TGTGCCATCAGTGAGTCAGGGGGCCCCAAGGAGACCCAGTACTTC. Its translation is CAISESGGPKETQYF.

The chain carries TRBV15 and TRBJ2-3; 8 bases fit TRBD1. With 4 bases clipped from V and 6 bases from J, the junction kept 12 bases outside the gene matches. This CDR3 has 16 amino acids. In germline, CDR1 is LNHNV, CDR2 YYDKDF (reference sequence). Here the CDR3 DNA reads TGTGCCACCAGCACAGGACAGGGCGGATTCAGGGATACGCAGTATTTT. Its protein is CATSTGQGGFRDTQYF. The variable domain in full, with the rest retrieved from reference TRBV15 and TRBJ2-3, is DAMVIQNPRYQVTQFGKPVTLSCSQTLNHNVMYWYQQKSSQAPKLLFHYYDKDFNNEADTPDNFQSRRPNTSFCFLDIRSPGLGDTAMYLCATSTGQGGFRDTQYFGPGTRLTVL.

The CDR3 sequence: CSAGASGGDTGELFF. Written as DNA, the CDR3 is TGCAGTGCGGGGGCGAGCGGGGGCGACACCGGGGAGCTGTTTTTT. The chain employs TRBV20-1 and TRBJ2-2, with 8 bases that match TRBD2. This CDR3 spans 15 amino acids. The trim removed 6 bases at V and 3 bases at J, leaving 9 bases unmatched. The germline V gene encodes CDR1 DFQATT and CDR2 SNEGSKA (reference sequence).